The 6 T cell receptor beta chains below come from one sample, sequenced in a study of early T cells in non-severe SARS-CoV-2 infection. One entry per CDR3 protein results from TCRdb running MiXCR on the 5' RACE reads. The sample shows over 45,000 distinct CDR3 sequences, around 6% of them seen only once. Sequencing was done on a sample of whole blood. The source is an adult who was a healthcare worker with PCR-confirmed SARS-CoV-2 infection or an uninfected control (not recorded which).

Concerning this clonotype itself: A much more abundant neighbour one base away suggests this may be a read error. The rearrangement links TRBV7-2 to TRBJ2-1; tentatively, D is TRBD1 (5 bases). The CDR3 sequence is 16 residues long. CDR1 and CDR2 (germline): SGHTA, FQGNSA. The CDR3 bases are TGTGCCGGCAGCCGGAGTCAGGGCAGCTCCTACAATGAGCAGTTCTTC. Its translation is CAGSRSQGSSYNEQFF.

This clonotype has more than one count but fewer than ten. The rearrangement joins TRBV20-1 to TRBJ2-1, with 9 bases lining up with TRBD1. Per the germline V gene, CDR1 is DFQATT and CDR2 is SNEGSKA (reference sequence). The V gene end was trimmed by 6 bases and the J gene end by 4 bases; junction bases not matched to a gene: 4. The CDR3 totals 13 residues. The chain's CDR3 is CSAGTGNYNEQFF. CDR3 bases: TGCAGTGCGGGGACAGGGAATTACAATGAGCAGTTCTTC.

The sample holds many counts of this clonotype. This chain connects TRBV11-2 to TRBJ1-5; D remains ambiguous. In germline, CDR1 is SGHAT, CDR2 FQNNGV. Trimming stripped 1 base from V and 5 bases from J, with 6 bases between. This CDR3 is built from 13 residues. CDR3 sequence reads: CASSLGADQPQHF. The DNA of the CDR3 is TGTGCCAGCAGCTTAGGGGCAGATCAGCCCCAGCATTTT. The full variable domain, its missing parts supplied by reference TRBV11-2 and TRBJ1-5, is EAGVAQSPRYKIIEKRQSVAFWCNPISGHATLYWYQQILGQGPKLLIQFQNNGVVDDSQLPKDRFSAERLKGVDSTLKIQPAKLEDSAVYLCASSLGADQPQHFGDGTRLSIL.

This clonotype was found many times. The gene calls are TRBV20-1 and TRBJ2-5; TRBD2 agrees at 9 bases. Germline CDR1 and CDR2: DFQATT and SNEGSKA (reference sequence). V lost 0 bases and J lost 4; bases outside the gene matches: 6. The CDR3 totals 15 residues. Here the CDR3 reads CSARDLRGGAETQYF. The CDR3 coding sequence is TGCAGTGCTAGAGATTTGCGGGGGGGTGCAGAGACCCAGTACTTC.

The table lists this clonotype with many counts. This chain uses TRBV18 with TRBJ1-1; D gene ambiguous. The germline V gene has CDR1 KGHSH and CDR2 LQKENI. CDR3 size: 15 residues. The V gene lost 2 bases and the J gene lost 0 bases, with 10 bases spanning the gap. The CDR3 bases are TGTGCCAGCTCACCAAGGCGAGACATGAACACTGAAGCTTTCTTT. As protein: CASSPRRDMNTEAFF. Drawing the rest from reference TRBV18 and TRBJ1-1, the complete variable domain is NAGVMQNPRHLVRRRGQEARLRCSPMKGHSHVYWYRQLPEEGLKFMVYLQKENIIDESGMPKERFSAEFPKEGPSILRIQQVVRGDSAAYFCASSPRRDMNTEAFFGQGTRLTVV.

There are a few counts of this clonotype. The chain has TRBV11-2 and TRBJ2-2; 10 bases align to TRBD2. Germline V gene lookup returns CDR1 SGHAT and CDR2 FQNNGV. V was clipped by 4 bases and J by 4 bases; unmatched bases: 9. The CDR3 runs 17 residues. The CDR3 DNA follows: TGTGCCAGCAGCTCCACCCGCCTAGCGGGGGCCACCGGGGAGCTGTTTTTT. Translation: CASSSTRLAGATGELFF.